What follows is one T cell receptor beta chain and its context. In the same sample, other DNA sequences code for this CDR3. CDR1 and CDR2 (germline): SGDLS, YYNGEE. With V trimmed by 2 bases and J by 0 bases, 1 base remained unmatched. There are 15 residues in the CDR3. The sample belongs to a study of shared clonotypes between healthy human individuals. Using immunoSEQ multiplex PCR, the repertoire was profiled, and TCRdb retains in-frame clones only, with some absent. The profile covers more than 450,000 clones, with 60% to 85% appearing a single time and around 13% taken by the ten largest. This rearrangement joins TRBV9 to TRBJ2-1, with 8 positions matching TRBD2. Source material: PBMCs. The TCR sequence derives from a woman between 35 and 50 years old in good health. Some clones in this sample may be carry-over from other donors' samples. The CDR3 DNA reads TGTGCCAGCAGCGTCAGCGGGAGCTCCTACAATGAGCAGTTCTTC. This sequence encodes CASSVSGSSYNEQFF.